This entry lists 2 T cell receptor beta chains sequenced from one sample in a study of T cell responses to AZD1222 COVID-19 vaccine. Sequencing was performed with immunoSEQ multiplex PCR; in TCRdb, only in-frame clones are kept and a portion is missing. The repertoire holds 95,000 to 100,000 clones, with roughly 84% as singletons. This sample comprised peripheral blood, obtained on day 0 of AZD1222 vaccination. The source of these receptors is an adult in good health.

The chain has TRBV12-3 or TRBV12-4 and TRBJ1-4; D is ambiguous. V lost 6 bases to trimming and J lost 8 bases, with 13 bases between them. The CDR3 covers 13 residues. The CDR3 DNA reads as TGTGCCAGCAGCCCGGGTATGGACGAAAAACTGTTTTTT. It encodes CASSPGMDEKLFF.

V is TRBV7-8 and J is TRBJ2-7, with D possibly being TRBD1 (6 bases). The germline CDR1 and CDR2 sequences are SGHVS and FQNEAQ. This CDR3 contains 14 residues. The V end was cut by 6 bases, the J end by 2 bases, with 14 bases between. This CDR3 is CASRPTGLPYEQYF. The DNA of the CDR3 is TGTGCCAGCAGGCCAACAGGGTTGCCCTACGAGCAGTACTTC.